This TCR beta chain was found in a study of blood T cell repertoires in COVID-19. As for the study in general: Sites across the United States, Italy and Spain contributed samples from acute and convalescent COVID-19. The cDNA or gDNA used as material had been derived from T cells, B-cell-depleted T cells, or PBMCs.

This clone was observed a single time. CDR3 length: 18 amino acids. Germline CDR1 reads MDHEN; CDR2 reads SYDVKM. V gave up 4 bases and J gave up 0 bases; unmatched junction bases: 11. Original processing notes: Researchers report that nucleated cell counts were estimated from reference gene primer amplification. Using immunoSEQ multiplex PCR, the repertoire was profiled, and TCRdb retains in-frame clones only, with some absent. V, J and clone size are those of that table, while D and trimming were read from the DNA. The sample holds around 110,000 clones, roughly nine tenths seen once. The V and J genes are TRBV28 and TRBJ1-5; 8 bases are a match to TRBD1. Sequenced input: peripheral blood. This clonotype originated in a human donor with active COVID-19. The donor label of this sample is uncertain. The CDR3 region is CASSYRAGGTGSNQPQHF. The CDR3, as DNA: TGTGCCAGCAGTTACCGGGCAGGGGGCACAGGTAGCAATCAGCCCCAGCATTTT.